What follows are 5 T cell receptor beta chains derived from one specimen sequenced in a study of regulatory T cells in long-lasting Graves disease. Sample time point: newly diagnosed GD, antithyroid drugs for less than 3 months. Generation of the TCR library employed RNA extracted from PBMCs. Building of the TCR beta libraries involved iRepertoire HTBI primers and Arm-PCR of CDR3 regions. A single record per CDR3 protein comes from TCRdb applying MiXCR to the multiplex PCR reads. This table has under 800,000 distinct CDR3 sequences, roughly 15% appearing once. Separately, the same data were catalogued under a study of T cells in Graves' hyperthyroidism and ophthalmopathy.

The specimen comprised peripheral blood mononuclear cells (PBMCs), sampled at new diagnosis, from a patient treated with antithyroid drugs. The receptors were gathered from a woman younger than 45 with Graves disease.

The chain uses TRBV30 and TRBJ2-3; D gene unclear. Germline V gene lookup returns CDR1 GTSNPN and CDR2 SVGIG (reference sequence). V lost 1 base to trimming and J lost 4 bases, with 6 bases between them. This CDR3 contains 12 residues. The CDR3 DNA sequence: TGTGCCTGGAGTGCCAGGTCAGATACGCAGTATTTT. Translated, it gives CAWSARSDTQYF.

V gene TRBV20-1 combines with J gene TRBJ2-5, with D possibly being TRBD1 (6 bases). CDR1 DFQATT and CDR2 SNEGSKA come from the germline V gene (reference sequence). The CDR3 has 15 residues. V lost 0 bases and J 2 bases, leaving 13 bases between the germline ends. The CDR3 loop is CSARDPLDRQETQYF. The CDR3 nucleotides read TGCAGTGCTAGAGATCCCTTGGACAGACAAGAGACCCAGTACTTC.

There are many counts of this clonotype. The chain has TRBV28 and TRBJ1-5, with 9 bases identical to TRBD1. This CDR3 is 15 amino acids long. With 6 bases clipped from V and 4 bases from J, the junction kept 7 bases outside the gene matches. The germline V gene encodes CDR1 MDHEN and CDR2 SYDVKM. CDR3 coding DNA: TGTGCCAGCAGCTGGGACAGGGCGGCGAATCAGCCCCAGCATTTT. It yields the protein CASSWDRAANQPQHF.

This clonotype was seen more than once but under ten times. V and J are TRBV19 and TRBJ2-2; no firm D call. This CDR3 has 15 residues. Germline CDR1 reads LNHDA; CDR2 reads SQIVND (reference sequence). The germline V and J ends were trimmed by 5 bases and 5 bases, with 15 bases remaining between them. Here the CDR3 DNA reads TGTGCCAGTAGTTTGGGCAGTAAAACAACCGGGGAGCTGTTTTTT. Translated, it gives CASSLGSKTTGELFF.

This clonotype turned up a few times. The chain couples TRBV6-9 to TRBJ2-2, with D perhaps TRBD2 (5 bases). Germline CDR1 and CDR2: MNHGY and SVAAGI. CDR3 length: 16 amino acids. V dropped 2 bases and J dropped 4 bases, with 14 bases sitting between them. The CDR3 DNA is TGTGCCAGCAGTTATCGAGGGCCAGATGGCACCGGGGAGCTGTTTTTT. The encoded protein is CASSYRGPDGTGELFF.